This T cell receptor beta chain was obtained from a study of T cell repertoires in cytomegalovirus infection. Whole-study context: An indication of both CMV infection and matching HLA type came from public TCR beta signatures.

Trimming left V 1 base short and J 0 bases short, with 13 bases between. This CDR3 is built from 17 residues. Germline CDR1 reads SGHTA; CDR2 reads FQGNSA. TCRdb called the reads again in MiXCR, with one record for every CDR3 protein. The sample lists 200,000 to 300,000 distinct CDR3 sequences, approximately 8.3% occurring once. This clonotype was seen many times. Its antigen remains unknown. Overall study findings and caveats: What dominated the ex vivo response were HLA-C-restricted CMV-specific TCR beta clonotypes.

Sequences were obtained from PBMCs. This chain joins TRBV7-2 and TRBJ2-4, with D uncertain. The source of this sequence is a human donor in good health (CMV status not recorded). Some clones in this sample may be carry-over from other donors' samples. The CDR3 spells CASSLEGTATAKNIQYF. The CDR3 region has the DNA TGTGCCAGCAGCTTAGAGGGAACCGCGACAGCCAAAAACATTCAGTACTTC.